This T cell receptor (beta chain) comes out of a study of identical twins. Findings and limits, study-wide: The study found excess low generation probability among twin-shared out-of-frame alpha sequences.

From the 5' RACE reads, TCRdb called clonotypes with MiXCR, one entry per CDR3 protein. The table has 690,000 or so distinct CDR3 sequences, more than 6.5% seen once. All donors comprised healthy Caucasians. Notes on this clonotype: Antigen unknown.

This sample also appeared in a second study, on yellow fever vaccine responses in identical twins.

Specimen: PBMCs. The receptor was isolated from a woman under 30 in good health.

The CDR3 here is CSVGIAGADTQYF. CDR3 DNA: TGCAGCGTTGGTATAGCGGGGGCAGATACGCAGTATTTT. The rearrangement uses TRBV29-1 and TRBJ2-3, with TRBD2 matching over 9 bases. J gave up 4 bases and V 4 bases, and 3 bases lay outside the gene matches. CDR1 and CDR2 (germline): SQVTM, ANQGSEA. The CDR3 contains 13 residues.